What follows are 24 T cell receptor beta chains derived from one specimen sequenced in a study of T cells in Graves' hyperthyroidism and ophthalmopathy. TCR beta CDR3 region amplification was performed from RNA transcripts. HTBI primers were the set used in a first-round RT-PCR of the TCR CDR3. One entry per CDR3 protein results from TCRdb running MiXCR on the multiplex PCR reads. Of about 570,000 distinct CDR3 sequences detected, about 45% appear once; the ten largest clones hold 15% to 20%. The sequenced sample was peripheral blood or thyroid tissue (not recorded which). These receptors came from an adult woman with Graves' disease, either hyperthyroidism or ophthalmopathy (not recorded which).

This clonotype was detected only a few times. V and J are TRBV14 and TRBJ2-3, with 9 bases lining up with TRBD1. V was clipped by 2 bases and J by 4 bases; unmatched bases: 7. Germline loops: CDR1 SGHDN, CDR2 FVKESK. The CDR3 is made up of 16 amino acids. The CDR3 DNA reads TGTGCCAGCAGCCAATCGGGACAGGGCTTCCCAGATACGCAGTATTTT. This codes for CASSQSGQGFPDTQYF.

This clonotype was seen only once. The CDR3 coding sequence is TGTGCCAGCAGTGAAGGAGGCAGGGCCGTGGAGTACTTC. Translated: CASSEGGRAVEYF. The chain has TRBV6-5 and TRBJ2-7, with D perhaps TRBD1 or TRBD2 (5 bases each). Between the trimmed V and J ends, which lost 5 bases and 11 bases, there was a span of 19 bases. The CDR3 sequence is 13 residues long. CDR1 is MNHEY, CDR2 SVGAGI, per germline.

Turning to this clonotype: As the CDR3 is not closed by the conserved phenylalanine or tryptophan, this likely results from a read error. The limits of the CDR3 on the DNA are not certain, so only TCRdb's listed CDR3 is given. The CDR3 spells CASSHNRDY. The rearrangement joins TRBV5-5 to TRBJ1-4. The CDR3 totals 9 residues, both ends included. Germline lookup yields CDR1 SGHKS and CDR2 YYEKEE (reference sequence).

This clonotype was detected only a few times. The V gene is TRBV7-2, the J gene TRBJ1-5; 8 bases fit TRBD1. The CDR3 length is 15 residues. The ends lost 3 bases at V and 7 bases at J; junction bases unmatched: 8. The germline V gene encodes CDR1 SGHTA and CDR2 FQGNSA. The CDR3 is CASSLRQGQRQPQHF. The CDR3 DNA reads as TGTGCCAGCAGCTTGAGACAGGGGCAAAGACAGCCCCAGCATTTT. Combining the CDR3 with reference TRBV7-2 and TRBJ1-5 gives the whole variable domain GAGVSQSPSNKVTEKGKDVELRCDPISGHTALYWYRQSLGQGLEFLIYFQGNSAPDKSGLPSDRFSAERTGGSVSTLTIQRTQQEDSAVYLCASSLRQGQRQPQHFGDGTRLSIL.

This clonotype showed up many times. The CDR3 region is CASSPGGGTEAFF. The DNA for the CDR3 is TGTGCCAGTAGTCCAGGGGGAGGCACTGAAGCTTTCTTT. The rearrangement uses TRBV7-2 and TRBJ1-1; 7 bases line up with TRBD1. The CDR3 covers 13 residues. CDR1 and CDR2 from the germline V gene are SGHTA and FQGNSA. J gave up 4 bases and V 9 bases, and 8 bases lay outside the gene matches.

This clonotype was recorded many times. V is TRBV9 and J is TRBJ1-2; weak D call: TRBD1 (5 bases). This CDR3 has 14 residues. The germline CDR1 and CDR2 sequences are SGDLS and YYNGEE. The V and J ends lost 4 bases and 8 bases respectively, with 18 bases between them. The CDR3 loop reads CASSLTGTPRGYTF. As DNA, the CDR3 is TGTGCCAGCAGCCTTACTGGGACGCCTCGGGGCTACACCTTC.

In its sample, this clonotype was seen once. This chain uses TRBV10-3 with TRBJ1-6; maybe TRBD1 (6 bases). There are 14 residues in the CDR3. Germline V lookup: CDR1 ENHRY, CDR2 SYGVKD. Trimming stripped 6 bases from V and 15 bases from J, with 21 bases between. The CDR3 reads CAIRRGQQGRDLHF. In nucleotides, the CDR3 is TGTGCCATCAGGAGGGGACAACAGGGACGAGACCTCCACTTT.

This clonotype was seen at least ten times. The rearrangement uses TRBV7-6 and TRBJ2-7; the D gene could be TRBD1 or TRBD2 (5 bases each). CDR1 is SGHVS, CDR2 FNYEAQ, per germline. The CDR3 spans 13 residues. The V gene lost 0 bases and the J gene lost 5 bases, with 8 bases spanning the gap. CDR3 amino acids: CASSLAGADEQYF. CDR3 sequence (DNA): TGTGCCAGCAGCTTAGCCGGGGCCGACGAGCAGTACTTC.

As concerns this clonotype: This could be a read error, since a much larger clone is one nucleotide away. Because it lacks the conserved phenylalanine or tryptophan at the end, this CDR3 is likely a read error. The chain carries TRBV6-6 and TRBJ2-7; D tentatively reads TRBD1 or TRBD2 (5 bases each). This CDR3 has 12 residues. The V and J ends lost 5 bases and 7 bases respectively, with 12 bases between them. Per germline, CDR1 MNHNY and CDR2 SVGAGI (reference sequence). CDR3 region: CASSPGPREQYS. The CDR3 nucleotides are TGTGCCAGCAGTCCGGGGCCTAGGGAGCAGTACTCC.

This clonotype was recorded a few times. V is TRBV15 and J is TRBJ1-2; TRBD1 matches at 7 bases. The V gene's germline CDR1 is LNHNV and CDR2 YYDKDF (reference sequence). The V gene end was trimmed by 0 bases and the J gene end by 4 bases; junction bases not matched to a gene: 2. The CDR3 contains 14 residues. The CDR3 here is CATSREDRIYGYTF. The CDR3 DNA reads as TGTGCCACCAGCAGAGAGGACAGGATCTATGGCTACACCTTC.

Many counts were recorded for this clonotype. The chain combines TRBV20-1 with TRBJ1-1, with 8 bases aligning to TRBD1. CDR3 size: 14 residues. The germline V gene encodes CDR1 DFQATT and CDR2 SNEGSKA (reference sequence). The V and J ends lost 4 bases and 6 bases, in that order; junction bases with no gene match: 10. CDR3 bases: TGCAGTGCTATTGAAAGGACAGGGTTCTCTGAAGCTTTCTTT. Translation: CSAIERTGFSEAFF.

At least ten counts were recorded for this clonotype. The gene calls are TRBV7-3 and TRBJ2-2; no reliable D call. Germline V gene data show CDR1 as SGHTA and CDR2 as FQGTGA. The CDR3 runs 14 residues. Trimming removed 5 bases from V and 2 bases from J, with 9 bases in between. CDR3 DNA sequence: TGTGCCAGCAGCACCGACGGAAACACCGGGGAGCTGTTTTTT. Its translation is CASSTDGNTGELFF.

V usage is TRBV7-2 and J usage is TRBJ2-6, with D tentatively TRBD2 (6 bases). The ends were cut back, 7 bases at V and 1 base at J, with 11 bases in the middle. This CDR3 comprises 15 residues. From germline, CDR1 is SGHTA and CDR2 FQGNSA. The CDR3: CASTQAGSGANVLTF. The CDR3 region has the DNA TGTGCCAGCACTCAAGCGGGTTCTGGGGCCAACGTCCTGACTTTC.

The V call is TRBV11-2, the J call TRBJ1-6; 9 nucleotides line up with TRBD1. The germline gives CDR1 SGHAT, CDR2 FQNNGV. V was clipped by 5 bases and J by 5 bases; unmatched bases: 4. The CDR3 is made up of 15 amino acids. The CDR3 bases are TGTGCCAGCAGCACAAGACAGGGGGATAATTCACCCCTCCACTTT. This codes for CASSTRQGDNSPLHF.

This clonotype has only a few counts. V is TRBV9 and J is TRBJ1-1; unclear D gene. V was pared by 0 bases and J by 6 bases, with 12 bases between. CDR3 size: 14 residues. CDR1 and CDR2 (germline): SGDLS, YYNGEE. CDR3 sequence reads: CASSVGPQESEAFF. Here the CDR3 DNA reads TGTGCCAGCAGCGTAGGACCGCAGGAGTCTGAAGCTTTCTTT.

Comments on this clonotype: A junction boundary mismatches the germline segment, possibly from a read error. V is TRBV29-1 and J is TRBJ1-2, with a possible D match to TRBD1 (5 bases). Germline loops: CDR1 SQVTM, CDR2 ANQGSEA. CDR3 length: 14 amino acids. The CDR3 spells CSVEGGRGADGHTF. The CDR3 DNA reads as TGCAGCGTTGAAGGGGGCCGAGGTGCCGATGGCCACACCTTC.

The table lists this clonotype with many counts. V usage is TRBV5-1 and J usage is TRBJ2-2; D might be TRBD2 (5 bases). Trimming took 0 bases from V and 4 from J, leaving 10 bases between them. Germline CDR1 and CDR2: SGHRS and YFSETQ. This CDR3 is 15 amino acids long. The CDR3 DNA follows: TGCGCCAGCAGCTTGGCTGAGGGCGGCACCGGGGAGCTGTTTTTT. Its translation is CASSLAEGGTGELFF.

This clonotype was recorded at least ten times. This chain uses TRBV7-9 with TRBJ1-3; D might be TRBD1 (5 bases). V was trimmed by 6 bases and J by 9 bases, leaving 18 bases between them. This CDR3 spans 14 amino acids. The V gene's germline CDR1 is SEHNR and CDR2 FQNEAQ (reference sequence). CDR3 nucleotides: TGTGCCAGCAGGCCAACCGGGGCCCCGGGCACCATATATTTT. This codes for CASRPTGAPGTIYF.

The rearrangement links TRBV7-9 to TRBJ1-4; TRBD1 is a possible D gene (5 bases). Trimming shortened V by 3 bases and J by 6 bases, and 14 bases separated the two germline ends. This CDR3 is 15 amino acids long. The germline V gene encodes CDR1 SEHNR and CDR2 FQNEAQ (reference sequence). DNA of the CDR3: TGTGCCAGCAGCTTCCGGGGGATTAGCGATGAAAAACTGTTTTTT. It yields the protein CASSFRGISDEKLFF.

A few counts support this clonotype. The gene calls are TRBV6-5 and TRBJ2-2, with TRBD1 identical over 8 bases. This CDR3 spans 15 amino acids. CDR1 MNHEY and CDR2 SVGAGI come from the germline V gene. Trimming cost V 4 bases and J 7 bases; bases outside gene matches: 8. The CDR3, as DNA: TGTGCCAGCAGTTCCATCGGACAGGGTGGCGGGGAGCTGTTTTTT. It translates to CASSSIGQGGGELFF.

The V call is TRBV2, the J call TRBJ2-7; D remains ambiguous. Trimming took 4 bases from V and 0 from J, leaving 7 bases between them. Looked up from germline, CDR1 is SNHLY and CDR2 is FYNNEI. The CDR3 contains 13 residues. The CDR3 nucleotides are TGTGCCAGCAGTGCGGACGGCTCCTACGAGCAGTACTTC. It is translated as CASSADGSYEQYF.

The gene calls are TRBV2 and TRBJ2-5, with TRBD1 as a possible D gene (6 bases). Germline loops: CDR1 SNHLY, CDR2 FYNNEI. The CDR3 has 15 amino acids. V was pared by 2 bases and J by 9 bases, with 19 bases between. CDR3 region: CASSEWGLSNQPQYF. CDR3 coding DNA: TGTGCCAGCAGTGAATGGGGGCTTAGCAATCAGCCCCAGTACTTC.

The chain has TRBV10-3 and TRBJ1-2; the D is unclear. Looked up from germline, CDR1 is ENHRY and CDR2 is SYGVKD. Trimming removed 0 bases from V and 8 bases from J, with 16 bases in between. The CDR3 has 15 residues. CDR3 sequence (DNA): TGTGCCATCAGTGAGTCGTCGGTAGGGCCCGGAGGCTACACCTTC. This encodes CAISESSVGPGGYTF.

The J gene is TRBJ2-5, the V gene TRBV19; 10 bases align to TRBD2. Germline V gives CDR1 LNHDA, CDR2 SQIVND (reference sequence). Trimming cost V 3 bases and J 2 bases; bases outside gene matches: 3. The CDR3 has 15 amino acids. CDR3 sequence (DNA): TGTGCCAGTAGTATCACTAGCGGGATTCAAGAGACCCAGTACTTC. Its translation is CASSITSGIQETQYF.